This is a list of T cell receptor beta chains from one sample in a study of shared clonotypes between healthy human individuals. The assay was immunoSEQ multiplex PCR, and TCRdb's table has in-frame clones only and misses some. The table shows millions of clones, with around nine tenths occurring only once. Specimen: naive CD4+ T cells sorted from blood. These receptors came from a young man in good health. Each CDR3 is given with its conserved first and last residue. The D gene is left open where the match is weak. The size field is filled for only some rows; it gives once, few, many or a size class.

TRBV5-1	TRBJ1-2	once	NA	TGCGCCAGCAGCTTGGCGGGGGTACGTGGCTACACCTTC	CASSLAGVRGYTF
TRBV5-1	TRBJ1-6	NA	TRBD1	TGCGCCAGCAGGACAGGGGATTCACCCCTCCACTTT	CASRTGDSPLHF
TRBV2	TRBJ2-7	few	TRBD2	TGTGCCAGCAGCCTCGAGCGGGGGGCTTACGAGCAGTACTTC	CASSLERGAYEQYF
TRBV10-2	TRBJ2-7	NA	TRBD1	TGCGCCAGCAGTAGACAGGGGAGCTCCTACGAGCAGTACTTC	CASSRQGSSYEQYF
TRBV6-1	TRBJ1-2	NA	NA	TGTGCCAGCAGTGAAGCTCGGACCCTGTCCTATGGCTACACCTTC	CASSEARTLSYGYTF
TRBV19	TRBJ2-2	NA	NA	TGTGCCAGTAGGATAGCGAACACCGGGGAGCTGTTTTTT	CASRIANTGELFF
TRBV19	TRBJ2-7	NA	NA	TGTGCCAGTAGTAGTTACTACGAGCAGTACTTC	CASSSYYEQYF
TRBV6-6	TRBJ1-3	NA	NA	TGTGCCAGCAGTTACCCCCCGGGGCCCGCCACCATATATTTT	CASSYPPGPATIYF
TRBV7-8	TRBJ2-7	few	NA	TGTGCCACCGGGGCGGACTCCTACGAGCAGTACTTC	CATGADSYEQYF
TRBV10-3	TRBJ1-1	once	NA	TGTGCCATCAGTGAGTCGAGAACCCGCGGGACTGAAGCTTTCTTT	CAISESRTRGTEAFF
TRBV10-2	TRBJ2-7	NA	TRBD2	TGCGCCAGCAGTGAGGGACTAGCGGGGGCTCTCTACTTC	CASSEGLAGALYF
TRBV2	TRBJ1-2	NA	NA	TGTGCCAGCAGTGCCTTACAGAAGGATGGCTACACCTTC	CASSALQKDGYTF
TRBV4-1	TRBJ1-3	NA	TRBD1	TGCGCCAGCAGCCAAGTTGCCCTACAGGGGGCGCGAGGAAACACCATATATTTT	CASSQVALQGARGNTIYF
TRBV29-1	TRBJ2-6	NA	NA	TGCAGCGTTGAAAGCGCTGGGGCCAACGTCCTGACTTTC	CSVESAGANVLTF
TRBV28	TRBJ1-5	few	NA	TGTGCCAGCGGTTATAGCAATCAGCCCCAGCATTTT	CASGYSNQPQHF
TRBV27	TRBJ2-7	once	TRBD1	TGTGCCAGCAGCACTGGGGCAGGGGGGCAGTACTTC	CASSTGAGGQYF
TRBV19	TRBJ2-7	NA	TRBD1	TGTGCCAGTAGTATTACGACAGGGAGCTACGAGCAGTACTTC	CASSITTGSYEQYF
TRBV5-1	TRBJ2-7	NA	NA	TGCGCCAGCGGGGAGGCGCACGAGCAGTACTTC	CASGEAHEQYF
TRBV11-2	TRBJ2-7	NA	NA	TGTGCCAGCAGCTTAGGAGTCAGGGTTGGCGAGCAGTACTTC	CASSLGVRVGEQYF
TRBV5-4	TRBJ1-2	NA	NA	TGTGCCAGCAGCTTGGAGTATGGCTACACCTTC	CASSLEYGYTF
TRBV13	TRBJ1-2	NA	TRBD1	TGTGCCAGCAGCTCCCAGGGGGCAAGTGGAGATGGCTACACCTTC	CASSSQGASGDGYTF
TRBV5-1	TRBJ2-1	NA	NA	TGCGCCAGCAGCCAAACCTTTTGGGGGTCCTACAATGAGCAGTTCTTC	CASSQTFWGSYNEQFF
TRBV2	TRBJ1-2	once	TRBD1	TGTGCCAGCAGTGCCGAACAGGGGAGCGGCTACACCTTC	CASSAEQGSGYTF
TRBV30	TRBJ1-4	NA	NA	TGTGCCTGGAGTGTAGGCCAAGCTAATGAAAAACTGTTTTTT	CAWSVGQANEKLFF
TRBV4-1	TRBJ2-7	NA	TRBD1	TGCGCCAGCAGCCGACCGGGACAGGCCCTTCGAGGGCAGTACTTC	CASSRPGQALRGQYF
TRBV6-1	TRBJ2-3	NA	NA	TGTGCCAGCAGTGAAAGTTTACCTTTCCCGGGTACGCAGTATTTT	CASSESLPFPGTQYF
TRBV7-2	TRBJ2-5	NA	TRBD2	TGTGCCAGCAGCCCCCGAGCGGGGGAGTCCTCCCAGTACTTC	CASSPRAGESSQYF
TRBV5-1	TRBJ1-1	NA	NA	TGCGCCAGCAGACCTACCGGGACACGGATTATGAACACTGAAGCTTTCTTT	CASRPTGTRIMNTEAFF
TRBV9	TRBJ2-5	NA	NA	TGTGCCAGCAGCGTAGGAGATCAAGAGACCCAGTACTTC	CASSVGDQETQYF
TRBV29-1	TRBJ2-7	NA	TRBD2	TGCAGCGTTGAAGATCCTGCTAGCGGCTGCTCCTACGAGCAGTACTTC	CSVEDPASGCSYEQYF
TRBV5-1	TRBJ2-2	NA	TRBD2	TGCGCCAGCAGCTTGACCGGACTAGCGGGAGGATCGGGGACCGGGGAGCTGTTTTTT	CASSLTGLAGGSGTGELFF
TRBV29-1	TRBJ1-1	once	NA	TGCAGCGCTGTGAGGGCTGAAGCTTTCTTT	CSAVRAEAFF
TRBV18	TRBJ1-4	NA	NA	TGTGCCAGCTCACCAGGGAGACAGGAAAAACTGTTTTTT	CASSPGRQEKLFF
TRBV7-2	TRBJ2-4	NA	NA	TGTGCCAGCAGCTTAGCAGGATTAGCGGTCAAAAACATTCAGTACTTC	CASSLAGLAVKNIQYF
TRBV6-6	TRBJ2-7	once	NA	TGTGCCAGCAGCCTCGCCGGGTACGAGCAGTACTTC	CASSLAGYEQYF
TRBV5-1	TRBJ1-1	once	NA	TGCGCCAGCAGCTTGGTCCCGGGAGTGAACACTGAAGCTTTCTTT	CASSLVPGVNTEAFF
TRBV2	TRBJ2-7	NA	NA	TGTGCCAGCGGGCTGGAGCTGGTCTACGAGCAGTACTTC	CASGLELVYEQYF
TRBV10-3	TRBJ2-2	NA	TRBD2	TGTGCCATCAGTGAGTCCGGACTAGCGAGTACCGGGGAGCTGTTTTTT	CAISESGLASTGELFF
TRBV5-1	TRBJ2-7	NA	NA	TGCGCCAGCAGCTTGATTCCGGACAAACCGGGCGAGCAGTACTTC	CASSLIPDKPGEQYF
TRBV7-6	TRBJ2-2	NA	TRBD1	TGTGCCAGCAGCTCGCAGGGGGACGGGGAGCTGTTTTTT	CASSSQGDGELFF
TRBV23-1	TRBJ2-7	NA	NA	TGCGCCAGCAGGGGGACGGGACATCAGGGCGAGCAGTACTTC	CASRGTGHQGEQYF
TRBV10-3	TRBJ2-4	NA	TRBD2	TGTGCCATCAGTGACCCGGGGGAGGGGCAGATGAACATTCAGTACTTC	CAISDPGEGQMNIQYF
TRBV18	TRBJ1-2	NA	NA	TGTGCCAGCTCACCAACCCATACTCCGACTCTCTATGGCTACACCTTC	CASSPTHTPTLYGYTF
TRBV11-3	TRBJ2-1	NA	NA	TGTGCCAGCAGCGGTCGGGACTCCCTCAGCTCCTACAATGAGCAGTTCTTC	CASSGRDSLSSYNEQFF
TRBV6-1	TRBJ2-3	once	TRBD1	TGTGCCAGCAGGAGCCGGGACAGGGCCACAGATACGCAGTATTTT	CASRSRDRATDTQYF
TRBV7-2	TRBJ2-7	NA	TRBD1	TGTGCCAGCAGCAAACAGGGGAGTGGACCCTACGAGCAGTACTTC	CASSKQGSGPYEQYF
TRBV14	TRBJ2-2	NA	TRBD2	TGTGCCAGCAGCTCTCGGACTAGCGGGAAAATGGGTCACACCGGGGAGCTGTTTTTT	CASSSRTSGKMGHTGELFF
TRBV5-1	TRBJ2-5	NA	NA	TGCGCCAGCACCTCCGAACCGTTAGTGCGAGAGACCCAGTACTTC	CASTSEPLVRETQYF